These T cell receptor beta chains were read from a single sample in a study of type 1 regulatory T cells. TCRdb reanalysed the reads using MiXCR and keeps one entry per CDR3 protein. The data hold 60,000 to 80,000 distinct CDR3 sequences, with nearly 65% observed a single time. These receptors are not linked to any known antigen. The sequenced material came from cultured T cells, either the whole culture or a sorted T cell fraction (not recorded which). The receptor set was obtained from a human donor in good health. The conserved cysteine and the conserved F or W are not part of the CDR3 here. Each record gives: V gene, J gene, CDR3 protein.

v_call: TRBV6-5; j_call: TRBJ1-3; cdr3_aa: ASSNGGSQSNTIY
v_call: TRBV24-1; j_call: TRBJ2-1; cdr3_aa: ATTAFNSHEQF
v_call: TRBV3-1; j_call: TRBJ2-3; cdr3_aa: ASSQGTGASDTQY
v_call: TRBV7-3; j_call: TRBJ2-2; cdr3_aa: ASSLFQGTSGRARTGELF
v_call: TRBV5-1; j_call: TRBJ2-5; cdr3_aa: ASSLMTSGQETQY
v_call: TRBV5-4; j_call: TRBJ2-1; cdr3_aa: ASSSEVWSGNEQF
v_call: TRBV4-1; j_call: TRBJ2-5; cdr3_aa: ASSQGRAGVETQY
v_call: TRBV20-1; j_call: TRBJ2-1; cdr3_aa: SAGGLAGVGQF
v_call: TRBV20-1; j_call: TRBJ2-2; cdr3_aa: SARRDRTQNTGELF
v_call: TRBV5-1; j_call: TRBJ1-1; cdr3_aa: ASSLDGQGRQAF
v_call: TRBV7-2; j_call: TRBJ2-7; cdr3_aa: ASSLKHEQY
v_call: TRBV27; j_call: TRBJ2-4; cdr3_aa: ASSSRSKNIQY
v_call: TRBV27; j_call: TRBJ1-6; cdr3_aa: ASSLVTVNSPLH
v_call: TRBV19; j_call: TRBJ1-4; cdr3_aa: ASTPHRGRADPTNEKLF
v_call: TRBV6-5; j_call: TRBJ2-2; cdr3_aa: ASTPSLGANTGELF
v_call: TRBV27; j_call: TRBJ1-2; cdr3_aa: ASSPGGGNNGYT
v_call: TRBV5-1; j_call: TRBJ2-5; cdr3_aa: ASSLNSDQETQY
v_call: TRBV30; j_call: TRBJ1-1; cdr3_aa: AWRGTGKTEAF
v_call: TRBV7-9; j_call: TRBJ2-3; cdr3_aa: ASSSSEGADTQY
v_call: TRBV20-1; j_call: TRBJ1-5; cdr3_aa: SARDSGRGTYQPQH
v_call: TRBV20-1; j_call: TRBJ2-3; cdr3_aa: SAKRGNTDTQY
v_call: TRBV24-1; j_call: TRBJ2-1; cdr3_aa: ATSERDRTTYNEQF
v_call: TRBV20-1; j_call: TRBJ2-1; cdr3_aa: SARDPLAASYNEQF
v_call: TRBV29-1; j_call: TRBJ1-1; cdr3_aa: SARTDLLNTEAF
v_call: TRBV27; j_call: TRBJ1-5; cdr3_aa: ASSLSGGYSNQPQH
v_call: TRBV12-3/TRBV12-4; j_call: TRBJ2-7; cdr3_aa: ASSLGTGISYEQY